A selection of T cell receptor beta chains follows, all from one sample in a study of cytotoxic CD8 clonotypes in ibrutinib-treated CLL. TCRdb's copy holds only in-frame clones and misses some; the assay was immunoSEQ multiplex PCR. This repertoire shows about 43,000 clones, around 70% found once; its top ten account for 13%. The starting material was PBMCs, obtained after 12 months of ibrutinib treatment. These TCRs come from a human donor with chronic lymphocytic leukemia. Each CDR3 is given with its conserved first and last residue. A D gene is named only where the DNA matches it firmly. Size is omitted from some rows. Given values are once, few, many or a class for expanded clones.

TRBV7-2	17	.	TRBJ1-5	.	TGTGCCAGCAGCCCCAAGAGCCCTACACAACCGAATCAGCCCCAGCATTTT	CASSPKSPTQPNQPQHF
TRBV6-1	15	few	TRBJ1-3	.	TGTGCCAGCAGGGAAACAGGGCTCTCTGGAAACACCATATATTTT	CASRETGLSGNTIYF
TRBV7-9	14	few	TRBJ1-5	TRBD1	TGTGCCAGCAGCCGGACAGGGCTAAATCAGCCCCAGCATTTT	CASSRTGLNQPQHF
TRBV6-5	16	.	TRBJ2-1	TRBD2	TGTGCCAGCAGTTACAAAGCGGGGGTTCCCTACAATGAGCAGTTCTTC	CASSYKAGVPYNEQFF
TRBV4-1	16	.	TRBJ1-6	.	TGCGCCAGCAGCCAAGGGGAAAGACCCTATAATTCACCCCTCCACTTT	CASSQGERPYNSPLHF
TRBV5-1	16	.	TRBJ2-6	.	TGCGCCAGCAACTCCCTCGGGGTCTCTGGGGCCAACGTCCTGACTTTC	CASNSLGVSGANVLTF
TRBV7-6	18	.	TRBJ2-1	TRBD2	TGTGCCAGCAGCTTACTTGAAGGAGGTGGAAAAGGGACTAGCCCACAGTTCTTC	CASSLLEGGGKGTSPQFF
TRBV7-8	14	few	TRBJ1-2	.	TGTGCCAGCAGCTTTACAGTGGGCAACTATGGCTACACCTTC	CASSFTVGNYGYTF
TRBV6-5	14	.	TRBJ2-1	.	TGTGCCAGCAGTTCTCAAAGTTTTAGGGGTGAGCAGTTCTTC	CASSSQSFRGEQFF
TRBV9	16	.	TRBJ1-1	.	TGTGCCAGCAGCGTAGGCCACCAGGGGATCTACACTGAAGCTTTCTTT	CASSVGHQGIYTEAFF
TRBV6-5	13	.	TRBJ2-5	.	TGTGCCAGCAGCGGGACGTACCAAGAGACCCAGTACTTC	CASSGTYQETQYF
TRBV5-4	15	few	TRBJ1-4	TRBD1	TGTGCCAGCAGTTTGCCGGGACAGGCTAATGAAAAACTGTTTTTT	CASSLPGQANEKLFF
TRBV25-1	16	.	TRBJ1-5	.	TGTGCCAGCAGTGAATCTGGGGAGGGGGTGAATCAGCCCCAGCATTTT	CASSESGEGVNQPQHF
TRBV28	15	.	TRBJ2-1	TRBD1	TGTGCCAGCCCTCCGACAGGGTTATTCTACAATGAGCAGTTCTTC	CASPPTGLFYNEQFF
TRBV29-1	13	once	TRBJ1-2	TRBD1	TGCAGCGTTAGACAGGGGGAGAACTATGGCTACACCTTC	CSVRQGENYGYTF
TRBV9	14	once	TRBJ2-3	.	TGTGCCAGCAGCGTAGCTACCCTCACAGATACGCAGTATTTT	CASSVATLTDTQYF
TRBV4-1	18	once	TRBJ2-1	.	TGCGCCAGCAGCCAAGATTTTTGGGGAAGAGGGGCCTACAATGAGCAGTTCTTC	CASSQDFWGRGAYNEQFF
TRBV5-6	15	.	TRBJ2-7	.	TGTGCCAGCAGCCCCCCGGGGCCGGGGCCCTACGAGCAGTACTTC	CASSPPGPGPYEQYF
TRBV7-2	14	.	TRBJ2-5	TRBD2	TGTGCCAGCAGCTCTGCAGCGGGGGGAGAGACCCAGTACTTC	CASSSAAGGETQYF
TRBV7-3	15	.	TRBJ2-1	TRBD2	TGTGCCAGCAGCCCACTGGCGGGAGGTTACAATGAGCAGTTCTTC	CASSPLAGGYNEQFF
TRBV5-1	13	.	TRBJ1-2	.	TGCGCCAGCAGCTTCGGACAAGCGGATGGCTACACCTTC	CASSFGQADGYTF
TRBV28	14	.	TRBJ2-7	.	TGTGCCAGCAGTCTCTCGACAGGCTTCGACGAGCAGTACTTC	CASSLSTGFDEQYF
TRBV19	15	.	TRBJ1-5	.	TGTGCCAGTAGTATAAGGACAGATAGCAATCAGCCCCAGCATTTT	CASSIRTDSNQPQHF
TRBV6-6	13	.	TRBJ2-3	.	TGTGCCAGCAGCATCGGACTCACAGATACGCAGTATTTT	CASSIGLTDTQYF
TRBV5-1	15	.	TRBJ2-5	TRBD1	TGCGCCAGCAGCATACCGACAGGGGGCGAGGAGACCCAGTACTTC	CASSIPTGGEETQYF
TRBV19	11	few	TRBJ2-5	.	TGTGCCAGTAGACTCGGGGAGACCCAGTACTTC	CASRLGETQYF
TRBV27	16	.	TRBJ1-2	TRBD1	TGTGCCAGCCCCTCACCGGCTGACAGGGTTCACTATGGCTACACCTTC	CASPSPADRVHYGYTF
TRBV5-1	20	.	TRBJ2-3	TRBD1	TGCGCCAGCAGCTTATGGTTCGGACAGGGAGGATTAGTGGGCACAGATACGCAGTATTTT	CASSLWFGQGGLVGTDTQYF
TRBV5-6	15	once	TRBJ2-3	TRBD1	TGTGCCAGCAGCCCCGGGACAGGGAGTACAGATACGCAGTATTTT	CASSPGTGSTDTQYF
TRBV27	15	few	TRBJ2-6	.	TGTGCCAGCAGTTTACTGGGCTCTGGGGCCAACGTCCTGACTTTC	CASSLLGSGANVLTF
TRBV4-1	17	few	TRBJ1-6	TRBD1	TGCGCCAGCAGCCAAGCGACTTCCGGGACAGGCCCTCCACCCCTCCACTTT	CASSQATSGTGPPPLHF
TRBV18	14	.	TRBJ1-5	TRBD1	TGTGCCAGCTCACCGGGACAGGATAATCAGCCCCAGCATTTT	CASSPGQDNQPQHF
TRBV4-1	13	.	TRBJ2-5	.	TGCGCCAGCAGCCAAGCGGCGCCCGAGACCCAGTACTTC	CASSQAAPETQYF
TRBV5-1	15	.	TRBJ1-6	TRBD1	TGCGCCAGCACTGAATCCGGGACAGAAAATTCACCCCTCCACTTT	CASTESGTENSPLHF
TRBV9	16	.	TRBJ1-6	TRBD1	TGTGCCAGCAGCCAAGGGACAGGGAGGTCGGATTCACCCCTCCACTTT	CASSQGTGRSDSPLHF
TRBV6-4	13	.	TRBJ1-1	.	TGTGCCAGCAGCCGGCTACTGAACACTGAAGCTTTCTTT	CASSRLLNTEAFF
TRBV7-8	16	large	TRBJ1-5	.	TGTGCCAGCAGCTCCAATGTCCAATATAGCAATCAGCCCCAGCATTTT	CASSSNVQYSNQPQHF
TRBV11-2	18	.	TRBJ1-3	.	TGTGCCAGCAGCATTACCGGGGGGTCGGCGAGCTCTGGAAACACCATATATTTT	CASSITGGSASSGNTIYF
TRBV2	13	.	TRBJ2-7	.	TGTGCCAGCCAAGACAGTGGGCCTTACGAGCAGTACTTC	CASQDSGPYEQYF
TRBV18	13	.	TRBJ1-2	TRBD1	TGTGCCAGCTCAACAGGGGCTAACTATGGCTACACCTTC	CASSTGANYGYTF
TRBV28	17	.	TRBJ1-4	.	TGTGCCAGCACCCCCGGGCACCTCTGGGGGGAGCGGGAAAAACTGTTTTTT	CASTPGHLWGEREKLFF
TRBV5-6	16	.	TRBJ1-5	.	TGTGCCAGCAGCTTGGGGGCCGGGGGAACGGATCAGCCCCAGCATTTT	CASSLGAGGTDQPQHF
TRBV9	13	.	TRBJ1-6	.	TGTGCCAGCAGCGTAGCTGTGGGGTCACCCCTCCACTTT	CASSVAVGSPLHF
TRBV16	17	.	TRBJ2-2	TRBD1	TGTGCCAGCAGCCCTGTACCCGGACAGGGCGTCACCGGGGAGCTGTTTTTT	CASSPVPGQGVTGELFF
TRBV4-2	12	.	TRBJ1-1	.	TGTGCCAGCAGCCAGGGGAACACTGAAGCTTTCTTT	CASSQGNTEAFF
TRBV18	15	.	TRBJ2-3	.	TGTGCCAGCTCACCTCCCTCTAGAAGCACAGATACGCAGTATTTT	CASSPPSRSTDTQYF
TRBV2	12	.	TRBJ2-5	.	TGTGCCAGCAGTGACTGGGTCGGGACCCAGTACTTC	CASSDWVGTQYF
TRBV4-1	14	.	TRBJ2-1	.	TGCGCCAGCAGCCAAGTCTCCACCGGATGGGAGCAGTTCTTC	CASSQVSTGWEQFF
TRBV5-1	16	medium-sized	TRBJ1-1	TRBD1	TGCGCCAGCAGCACCCCGGGACAGGGACTGAACACTGAAGCTTTCTTT	CASSTPGQGLNTEAFF
TRBV6-6	14	once	TRBJ2-7	.	TGTGCCAGCAGTTACTCTGGGGGCTCCTACGAGCAGTACTTC	CASSYSGGSYEQYF
TRBV12-5	17	.	TRBJ2-2	TRBD1	TGTGCTAGTGGGTTTGCCCAGGGGGCCTTACTCACCGGGGAGCTGTTTTTT	CASGFAQGALLTGELFF
TRBV2	14	.	TRBJ1-2	TRBD1	TGTGCCAGCAGGCACACCCGACAGGGCTATGGCTACACCTTC	CASRHTRQGYGYTF
TRBV4-1	14	.	TRBJ1-3	.	TGCGCCAGCAGCCTTCTATTGGGAGGAAACACCATATATTTT	CASSLLLGGNTIYF